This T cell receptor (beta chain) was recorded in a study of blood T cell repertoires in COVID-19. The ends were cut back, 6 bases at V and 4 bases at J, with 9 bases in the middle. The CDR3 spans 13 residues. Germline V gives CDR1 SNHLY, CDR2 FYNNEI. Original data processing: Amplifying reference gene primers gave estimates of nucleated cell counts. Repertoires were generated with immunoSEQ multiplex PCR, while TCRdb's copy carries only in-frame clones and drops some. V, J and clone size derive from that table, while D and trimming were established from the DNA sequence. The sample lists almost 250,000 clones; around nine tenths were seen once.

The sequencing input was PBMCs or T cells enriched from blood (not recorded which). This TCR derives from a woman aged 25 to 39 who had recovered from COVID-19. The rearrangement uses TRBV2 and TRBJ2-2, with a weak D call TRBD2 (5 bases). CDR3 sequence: CASRATSTGELFF. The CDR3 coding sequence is TGTGCCAGCAGGGCAACTAGCACCGGGGAGCTGTTTTTT.